Reported below is one T cell receptor beta chain. The assay was immunoSEQ multiplex PCR, and TCRdb's table has in-frame clones only and misses some. This table has over 25,000 clones, around 90% appearing once. This sample is drawn from a study of PD-1 and CTLA-4 blockade in melanoma. This CDR3 comprises 13 residues. From germline, CDR1 is MNHNY and CDR2 SVGAGI (reference sequence). V lost 5 bases, J lost 6 bases, and 12 bases lay in between. The source material was CD8+ T cells from peripheral blood, sampled before anti-PD-1 treatment. V and J are TRBV6-6 and TRBJ2-3; maybe TRBD1 (5 bases). The clonotype comes from a human donor with melanoma. CDR3 protein: CASSTGLVDTQYF. DNA of the CDR3: TGTGCCAGCAGTACAGGTCTCGTGGATACGCAGTATTTT.